This T cell receptor (beta chain) was identified during a study of blood T cell repertoires in COVID-19. Study at large: Sources were T cells, B-cell-depleted T cells, or PBMCs; the material itself was cDNA or gDNA.

Sequenced by immunoSEQ multiplex PCR; TCRdb stores in-frame clones only, minus some. The sample has approximately 210,000 clones, more than 75% seen once; the top ten hold around 4.7%. The V gene end was trimmed by 3 bases and the J gene end by 4 bases; junction bases not matched to a gene: 5. From germline, CDR1 is SGHDN and CDR2 FVKESK. The CDR3 has 14 amino acids. The study drew participants aged about 18 to 89 years from some 23 US areas. Participants reported their clinical history, and cohort assignment relied on those reports. The receptor was isolated from a man aged 25 to 40 with acute COVID-19. Sequencing was carried out using PBMCs or T cells enriched from blood (not recorded which). The chain is built from TRBV14 and TRBJ1-2; 7 bases fit TRBD1. This chain's CDR3 is CASSQTRDSYGYTF. The DNA for the CDR3 is TGTGCCAGCAGCCAGACCCGGGACAGCTATGGCTACACCTTC.